One sample yielded the 11 T cell receptor delta chains listed below, sequenced in a study of delta chains in infants with herpesvirus infections. Gamma-chain- and delta-chain-specific primers converted PBMC RNA into TCR cDNA. TCRdb redid clone calling on the RT-PCR reads using CATT. The profile shows 650 to 700 delta-chain clones, roughly 50% of them singletons. Here the sequenced sample was peripheral blood, taken at time point 4 of longitudinal follow-up. The receptors stem from a human donor who was a Ugandan infant, either HIV-exposed or HIV-unexposed (not recorded which).

In the case of this clone: One base separates it from a far larger clone, so it is likely a read error. This same CDR3 is encoded by further DNA sequences in the sample. The chain recombines TRDV1 with TRDJ1; 9 nucleotides line up with TRDD3. Per germline, CDR1 TSWWSYY and CDR2 QGS. Trimming at V came to 2 bases and at J to 0 bases, leaving 13 bases not matched to a gene. The CDR3 has 19 amino acids. The CDR3 region is CALGEDVVGGYRYTDKLIF. The CDR3 DNA follows: TGTGCTCTTGGGGAAGATGTCGTAGGGGGATACCGATACACCGATAAACTCATCTTT.

To note about this clone: A far larger clone is one base from this, pointing to a likely read error. The rearrangement uses TRDV1 and TRDJ1; 13 bases agree with TRDD3. Trimming cost V 1 base and J 4 bases; bases outside gene matches: 12. This CDR3 contains 19 residues. From germline, CDR1 is TSWWSYY and CDR2 QGS. CDR3 protein: CALGEHPGVTGGYVDKLIF. CDR3 coding DNA: TGTGCTCTTGGGGAACACCCGGGGGTTACTGGGGGATACGTCGATAAACTCATCTTT.

Note on this clone: A far larger clone lies a single base away; this is likely a read error. In the same sample, other DNA sequences code for this CDR3. The chain is built from TRDV1 and TRDJ1; possible D gene TRDD2, 6 bases. V shed 7 bases and J shed 0 bases, with 27 bases lying between them. This CDR3 is built from 19 residues. Germline-derived CDR1 and CDR2 are TSWWSYY and QGS. The CDR3 nucleotides are TGTGCTCTTGAAACGGCCTTCCCTGTTCTGGGATTCTACACCGATAAACTCATCTTT. Translated: CALETAFPVLGFYTDKLIF.

Of note for this clone: A far larger clone differs by one base, so this is likely a read error. The V call is TRDV2, the J call TRDJ2, with D possibly being TRDD3 (5 bases). Germline V lookup: CDR1 GEAIGNYY, CDR2 EKD. Trimming took 0 bases from V and 5 from J, leaving 15 bases between them. The CDR3 is 16 residues long. The CDR3 protein is CACDTVAWRGTAQLFF. DNA for the CDR3: TGTGCCTGTGACACCGTAGCGTGGAGGGGAACAGCACAACTCTTCTTT.

Regarding this clone: This DNA's translation differs at residue 7 from TCRdb's protein, which comes from a much larger clone; a read error is likely, and the protein shown is translated from the DNA. The rearrangement uses TRDV2 and TRDJ2, with 9 bases identical to TRDD3. V was clipped by 3 bases and J by 0 bases; unmatched bases: 19. From germline, CDR1 is GEAIGNYY and CDR2 EKD. This CDR3 comprises 21 residues. This CDR3 reads CACDASSPTGGSLALTAQLFF. For the CDR3, the DNA is TGTGCCTGTGACGCCTCTTCCCCTACTGGGGGAAGTTTAGCTTTGACAGCACAACTCTTCTTT.

About this clone: It differs at one base from a far larger clone, so likely a read error. The gene calls are TRDV1 and TRDJ1, with D unresolved. Per the germline V gene, CDR1 is TSWWSYY and CDR2 is QGS. CDR3 length: 14 amino acids. V dropped 3 bases and J dropped 2 bases, with 10 bases sitting between them. The CDR3 DNA is TGTGCTCTTGGGGACCTGTTCATTACCGATAAACTCATCTTT. Amino acid sequence: CALGDLFITDKLIF.

Sample share makes this clone large. The same CDR3 arises from other DNA sequences in this sample as well. The chain's CDR3 is CALGELPGGSYKLIF. CDR3 DNA sequence: TGTGCTCTTGGGGAGCTCCCCGGGGGATCTTATAAACTCATCTTT. The chain combines TRDV1 with TRDJ1; TRDD3 matches 7 bases. Germline V gene sequence: CDR1 TSWWSYY, CDR2 QGS. The V and J ends lost 3 bases and 6 bases, in that order; junction bases with no gene match: 10. The CDR3 is made up of 15 amino acids.

Worth noting for this clone: This likely came from a read error, as a far larger clone is one base away. The V gene is TRDV2, the J gene TRDJ1, with 7 nucleotides matching TRDD3. The CDR3 is 16 amino acids. The germline gives CDR1 GEAIGNYY, CDR2 EKD. V dropped 3 bases and J dropped 1; count of bases not matched to a gene: 10. The DNA of the CDR3 is TGTGCCTGTGACCAAAGAGGGGGATTCGGCACCGATAAACTCATCTTT. The encoded protein is CACDQRGGFGTDKLIF.

In regard to this clone: A read error likely explains this, since a far larger clone differs by one base. Different DNA sequences within this sample yield the same CDR3. The CDR3 DNA reads TGTGCCTGTGACCCAAGGGGGGGATTCGGCACCGATAAACTCATCTTT. Amino acids: CACDPRGGFGTDKLIF. This sequence joins TRDV2 and TRDJ1; 7 nucleotides line up with TRDD3. This CDR3 comprises 16 residues. The V and J ends lost 3 bases and 1 base, in that order; junction bases with no gene match: 10. Germline values: CDR1 GEAIGNYY, CDR2 EKD.

By frequency in the sample, this clone is large. The same CDR3 also results from other DNA sequences found in this sample. The CDR3 bases are TGTGCTCTTGGGGACCTGTTCCTTACCGATAAACTCATCTTT. Its protein is CALGDLFLTDKLIF. The chain is built from TRDV1 and TRDJ1; a weak D match, TRDD2 (5 bases). Trimming shortened V by 3 bases and J by 2 bases, and 10 bases separated the two germline ends. Germline V gene lookup returns CDR1 TSWWSYY and CDR2 QGS. The CDR3 is made up of 14 amino acids.

Remarks on this clone: Given a much more abundant clone one base away, this may be a read error. In the same sample, other DNA sequences code for this CDR3. The chain couples TRDV2 to TRDJ3, with no clear D. The germline V gene encodes CDR1 GEAIGNYY and CDR2 EKD. CDR3 length: 18 amino acids. CDR3 region: CACDTVDSSSWDTRQMFF. CDR3 DNA: TGTGCCTGCGACACCGTGGATTCGAGCTCCTGGGACACCCGACAGATGTTTTTC.